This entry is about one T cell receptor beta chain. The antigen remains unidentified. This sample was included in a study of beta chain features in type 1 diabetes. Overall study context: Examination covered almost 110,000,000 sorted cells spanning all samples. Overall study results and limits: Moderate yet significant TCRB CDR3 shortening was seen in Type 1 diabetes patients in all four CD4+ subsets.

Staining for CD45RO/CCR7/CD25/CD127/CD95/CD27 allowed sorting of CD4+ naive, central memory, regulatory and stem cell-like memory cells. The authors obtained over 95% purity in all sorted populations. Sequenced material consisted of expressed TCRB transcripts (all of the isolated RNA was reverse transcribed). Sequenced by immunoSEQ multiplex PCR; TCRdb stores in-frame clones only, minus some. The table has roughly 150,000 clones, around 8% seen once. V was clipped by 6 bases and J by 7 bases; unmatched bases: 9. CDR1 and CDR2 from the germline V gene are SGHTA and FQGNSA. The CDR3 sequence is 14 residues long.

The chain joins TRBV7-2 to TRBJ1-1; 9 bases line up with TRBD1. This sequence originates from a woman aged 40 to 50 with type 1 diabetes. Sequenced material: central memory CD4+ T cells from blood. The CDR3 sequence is CASSLQGAGGEAFF. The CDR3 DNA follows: TGTGCCAGCAGTTTACAGGGGGCCGGAGGTGAAGCTTTCTTT.